This T cell receptor beta chain was identified during a study of T cells after yellow fever vaccination. Study context: Preparation of the low-cell-number fractions used SMART-Seq v4 Ultra Low Input.

Notes on this clonotype: The antigen remains unidentified. Sequence at one end of the junction differs from germline and may be a read error.

Template switching with 5'RACE generated the TCR cDNA and added a universal primer site and UMIs. One entry per CDR3 protein results from TCRdb running MiXCR on the 5' RACE reads. The sample includes around 310,000 distinct CDR3 sequences, 3.6% of them seen just once. The study, taken as a whole, reports: Peaking on day 5 versus 15, the secondary response was faster but weaker. Reappearance after the booster was observed for most primary-vaccination clones (96% CD4, just over 85% CD8).

This CDR3 has 12 amino acids. Germline CDR1 reads GTSNPN; CDR2 reads SVGIG (reference sequence). V is TRBV30 and J is TRBJ2-1; 11 bases fit TRBD2. The source material was PBMCs, sampled on the day of the yellow fever booster vaccination. The source of this sequence is a man between 18 and 35 years old who received the YFV17D yellow fever vaccine. The CDR3: CAWSLAGGPFLF. CDR3 nucleotides: TGTGCCTGGAGCCTAGCGGGGGGCCCCTTCTTATTC. Using reference TRBV30 and TRBJ2-1 for the parts outside the CDR3, the full variable domain is SQTIHQWPATLVQPVGSPLSLECTVEGTSNPNLYWYRQAAGRGLQLLFYSVGIGQISSEVPQNLSASRPQDRQFILSSKKLLLSDSGFYLCAWSLAGGPFLFGPGTRLTVL.